This passage covers 17 T cell receptor beta chains from one sample sequenced in a study of metastatic and nonmetastatic thyroid tumors. Thyroid surgery took place with no prior treatment in any patient. Via MiXCR, TCRdb re-called the PCR reads. The data hold about 69,000 clones, with 13% to 15% observed a single time. The sequenced sample was blood. These receptors all come from a male donor with papillary thyroid cancer or a benign thyroid nodule (not recorded which). Some clones in this sample may be carry-over from other donors' samples.

This clone has ten or more counts. Germline and junction disagree at one end, which may indicate a read error. V usage is TRBV20-1 and J usage is TRBJ2-7; TRBD2 might be the D (7 bases). Germline CDR1 DFQATT, CDR2 SNEGSKA (reference sequence). CDR3 length equals 15 residues. As DNA, the CDR3 is TGCAGTCCCAGAGGGGGGACTACCACATCCTTCGAGCAGTACTTC. It yields the protein CSPRGGTTTSFEQYF.

At least ten counts were recorded for this clone. Germline and junction disagree at one end, which may indicate a read error. The rearrangement joins TRBV7-7 to TRBJ2-5, with 9 bases aligning to TRBD2. Germline values: CDR1 SSHAT, CDR2 FNYEAQ (reference sequence). The CDR3 spans 16 residues. The CDR3 coding sequence is TGTGCTAGCAGCTTCTCCGCGGGAGGGCCAGGAGAGACCCAGTACTTC. Translation: CASSFSAGGPGETQYF.

This clone has only a few counts. The CDR3 DNA sequence: TGTGCCAGCAGCTTTTGGGGCGGGGAGACCCAGTACTTC. This sequence encodes CASSFWGGETQYF. This chain connects TRBV11-2 to TRBJ2-5; either TRBD1 or TRBD2 may supply D (5 bases each). With 3 bases removed from V and 5 bases from J, the gap between germline ends came to 10 bases. Germline loops: CDR1 SGHAT, CDR2 FQNNGV. The CDR3 covers 13 residues. Variable domain in full (rest from reference TRBV11-2 and TRBJ2-5): EAGVAQSPRYKIIEKRQSVAFWCNPISGHATLYWYQQILGQGPKLLIQFQNNGVVDDSQLPKDRFSAERLKGVDSTLKIQPAKLEDSAVYLCASSFWGGETQYFGPGTRLLVL.

Many counts were recorded for this clone. Additional DNA sequences in this sample encode the identical CDR3. The chain carries TRBV20-1 and TRBJ1-1, with D possibly matching TRBD1 (5 bases). The CDR3 is 11 residues long. From germline, CDR1 is DFQATT and CDR2 SNEGSKA (reference sequence). With 6 bases removed from V and 5 bases from J, the gap between germline ends came to 10 bases. CDR3 sequence reads: CSAGGGTEAFF. CDR3 nucleotides: TGCAGTGCCGGGGGTGGGACTGAAGCTTTCTTT.

This clone was recorded many times. The genes are TRBV7-9 and TRBJ1-4; TRBD1 is a possible D gene (5 bases). V lost 3 bases to trimming and J lost 3 bases, with 8 bases between them. The CDR3 runs 14 residues. Looked up from germline, CDR1 is SEHNR and CDR2 is FQNEAQ (reference sequence). The CDR3 DNA is TGTGCCAGCAGCTTGGGGGTTTCTAATGAAAAACTGTTTTTT. Its translation is CASSLGVSNEKLFF.

This clone occurred a few times. It may be a read error: a sequence one base away is much more abundant. Other nucleotide sequences from this sample produce the same CDR3. The rearrangement uses TRBV7-3 and TRBJ2-1; D perhaps matches TRBD2 (6 bases). The CDR3 covers 13 residues. CDR1 and CDR2 from the germline V gene are SGHTA and FQGTGA. CDR3 in DNA: TGTGCCAGCGGCCTTACTAGCTACGGTGAGCAGTTTTTC. This codes for CASGLTSYGEQFF.

This clone has a count of ten or more. The J gene is TRBJ1-3, the V gene TRBV7-3; D is possibly TRBD1 (6 bases). Germline CDR1 and CDR2: SGHTA and FQGTGA. The CDR3 has 18 amino acids. Between the trimmed V and J ends, which lost 7 bases and 0 bases, there was a span of 22 bases. DNA for the CDR3: TGTGCCAGCACCCGCGACACTTCACAGGGAGACTCTGGAAACACCATATATTTT. As protein: CASTRDTSQGDSGNTIYF.

This clone was observed at least ten times. CDR3 loop: CSARDRETYEQYV. The CDR3 DNA sequence: TGCAGTGCTAGAGATCGGGAAACCTACGAGCAGTACGTC. The chain joins TRBV20-1 to TRBJ2-7, with D possibly being TRBD2 (5 bases). Germline loops: CDR1 DFQATT, CDR2 SNEGSKA (reference sequence). This CDR3 is 13 amino acids long. Trimming pared 0 bases from V and 2 bases from J, leaving 8 bases between.

This clone has at least ten counts. V gene TRBV12-3 or TRBV12-4 combines with J gene TRBJ2-1; D perhaps matches TRBD2 (6 bases). V was cut by 7 bases and J by 15 bases, with 22 bases left in between. CDR3 length: 13 amino acids. Here the CDR3 reads CASTLQGSTRPFF. Here the CDR3 DNA reads TGTGCCAGCACTTTGCAAGGTTCGACTAGGCCGTTCTTC.

This clone has at least ten counts. The chain joins TRBV2 to TRBJ2-3; D gene uncertain. The CDR3 totals 13 residues. The V end lost 5 bases, the J end lost 2 bases, and 8 bases lay between the germline ends. Germline CDR1 is SNHLY and CDR2 is FYNNEI. In nucleotides, the CDR3 is TGTGCCAGCAGTAAAGACATCACAGATACGCAGTATTTT. The encoded protein is CASSKDITDTQYF.

On this clone itself: One end of the junction is discordant with germline, which a read error may explain. The V call is TRBV19, the J call TRBJ1-2; D is perhaps TRBD1 (6 bases). The germline V gene encodes CDR1 LNHDA and CDR2 SQIVND (reference sequence). The CDR3 sequence is 14 residues long. This chain's CDR3 is CDSRSGQGRYGYTF. The CDR3 DNA follows: TGTGACAGTAGGTCGGGGCAGGGGAGGTATGGCTACACCTTC.

This rearrangement joins TRBV20-1 to TRBJ2-2, with TRBD2 matching over 9 bases. CDR1 and CDR2 (germline): DFQATT, SNEGSKA (reference sequence). The CDR3 length is 14 residues. Trimming took 5 bases from V and 2 from J; bases not matched to a gene: 3. CDR3 sequence reads: CSAGTSYNTGELFF. The CDR3, as DNA: TGCAGTGCTGGGACTAGCTATAACACCGGGGAGCTGTTTTTT.

This clone was counted at least ten times. The gene calls are TRBV6-1 and TRBJ2-7; D not certain. The length of the CDR3 is 11 residues. Trimming removed 5 bases at V and 3 bases at J, with 5 bases between. From germline, CDR1 is MNHNS and CDR2 SASEGT. The CDR3 here is CASSSIYEQYV. CDR3 nucleotide sequence: TGTGCCAGCAGTTCAATCTACGAGCAGTACGTC.

Many counts were recorded for this clone. The chain links TRBV5-1 to TRBJ2-1, with 10 bases matching TRBD2. Trimming removed 0 bases from V and 6 bases from J; junction bases left unmatched: 12. This CDR3 has 18 amino acids. Germline V CDR1 and CDR2: SGHRS, YFSETQ. The CDR3 sequence: CASSLARSSGSSINEQFF. As DNA, the CDR3 is TGCGCCAGCAGCTTGGCAAGGTCTAGCGGGAGTTCCATCAATGAGCAGTTCTTC.

This clone turned up a few times. Since a much larger clone is just one base distant, this may be a read error. In DNA, the CDR3 is TGTGCCAGCAGTCCCCGCCTTGGGGCTGGGGCCAGCGTCCTGACTTTC. Translating gives CASSPRLGAGASVLTF. V is TRBV12-3 or TRBV12-4 and J is TRBJ2-6; tentative D call: TRBD1 (5 bases). The CDR3 runs 16 residues.

This clone was observed at least ten times. The junction does not match germline at one end; this may be a read error. The V gene is TRBV7-2, the J gene TRBJ2-7, with D unclear. Germline loops: CDR1 SGHTA, CDR2 FQGNSA. The CDR3 consists of 13 residues. The CDR3 spells CASSLSSSHEQYF. CDR3 coding DNA: TGTGCCAGCAGCTTAAGCTCCTCCCACGAGCAGTACTTC.

This clone was observed a few times. The chain combines TRBV19 with TRBJ2-7; maybe TRBD1 (5 bases). The CDR3 has 14 amino acids. The germline V gene has CDR1 LNHDA and CDR2 SQIVND (reference sequence). V lost 4 bases and J 0 bases, leaving 10 bases between the germline ends. The CDR3 protein is CASSTRQGSYEQYF. The CDR3 bases are TGTGCCAGTAGTACCCGGCAGGGCTCCTACGAGCAGTACTTC.